This T cell receptor beta chain was found in a study of T cells after posttransplantation cyclophosphamide. General study findings and limits: TRB overlap between skin or GI tissue T cells and blood was limited. Recipient CMV seropositivity and CMV reactivation strongly tracked TRB clonality. Donor CD8+ memory clones often dominated recipient blood repertoires at later times.

Repertoires were generated with immunoSEQ multiplex PCR, while TCRdb's copy carries only in-frame clones and drops some. This sample has tens of thousands of clones, with about 82% found just once. The CDR3 sequence is 16 residues long. The germline gives CDR1 SGHDT, CDR2 YYEEEE. V was pared by 5 bases and J by 3 bases, with 17 bases between. A note on this clone: No antigen is known for it.

The TCR sequence derives from a woman in her fifties or sixties with a blood cancer, CMV-positive, and with a related stem cell donor. The chain recombines TRBV5-6 with TRBJ2-2; maybe TRBD2 (6 bases). Sequenced material: PBMCs. In DNA, the CDR3 is TGTGCCAGCAGTTCCACCGGGACTTCCTACACCGGGGAGCTGTTTTTT. It is translated as CASSSTGTSYTGELFF.